This passage covers 14 T cell receptor beta chains from one sample sequenced in a study of T cell responses to AZD1222 COVID-19 vaccine. Sequencing used immunoSEQ multiplex PCR; TCRdb keeps in-frame clones, though not all of them. The sample lists some 140,000 clones; more than 85% were seen once. The sample in question was peripheral blood, obtained on day 0 of AZD1222 vaccination. These receptors all stem from an adult in good health.

V usage is TRBV7-7 and J usage is TRBJ2-5, with D uncertain. Germline V CDR1 and CDR2: SSHAT, FNYEAQ (reference sequence). The CDR3 runs 11 residues. Trimming took off 4 bases at V and 1 base at J, with 1 base between the two ends. The CDR3 region has the DNA TGTGCCAGCAGCTCCCAAGAGACCCAGTACTTC. Translation gives CASSSQETQYF.

CDR3 nucleotide sequence: TGTGCCAGCAGTTATTCCGGGAGGGGCAATGAGCAGTTCTTC. Protein product: CASSYSGRGNEQFF. The chain links TRBV6-2 or TRBV6-3 to TRBJ2-1, with 8 nucleotides matching TRBD2. Trimming took 3 bases from V and 6 from J; bases not matched to a gene: 4. The CDR3 length is 14 residues. In germline, CDR1 is MNHEY, CDR2 SVGEGT.

The chain carries TRBV12-3 or TRBV12-4 and TRBJ1-4; D unresolved. The CDR3 totals 13 residues. The V end was cut by 2 bases, the J end by 4 bases, with 5 bases between. As DNA, the CDR3 is TGTGCCAGCAGTTTAAACAATAATGAAAAACTGTTTTTT. Protein: CASSLNNNEKLFF.

The chain links TRBV7-6 to TRBJ1-5; D is perhaps TRBD1 (5 bases). V was cut by 5 bases and J by 2 bases, with 13 bases left in between. Germline V gene sequence: CDR1 SGHVS, CDR2 FNYEAQ. The CDR3 is 15 residues long. The CDR3 DNA is TGTGCCAGCAGCCCTCAGCCGGGACGCAATCAGCCCCAGCATTTT. Encoded protein: CASSPQPGRNQPQHF. The whole variable domain, filled in from reference TRBV7-6 and TRBJ1-5, reads GAGVSQSPRYKVTKRGQDVALRCDPISGHVSLYWYRQALGQGPEFLTYFNYEAQQDKSGLPNDRFSAERPEGSISTLTIQRTEQRDSAMYRCASSPQPGRNQPQHFGDGTRLSIL.

Concerning this clone: A junction boundary mismatches the germline segment, possibly from a read error. V and J are TRBV28 and TRBJ2-1; 8 bases match TRBD2. This CDR3 has 14 amino acids. The germline V gene encodes CDR1 MDHEN and CDR2 SYDVKM. The DNA for the CDR3 is TGTGCCAGCAGTCCCAGCGGGGGAGGGAATGGGCAGTTCTTC. It codes for CASSPSGGGNGQFF.

The chain links TRBV16 to TRBJ1-5; D unresolved. Trimming shortened V by 3 bases and J by 0 bases, and 15 bases separated the two germline ends. From germline, CDR1 is KGHSY and CDR2 FQNENV. The CDR3 is 17 residues long. CDR3 DNA: TGTGCCAGCAGCCATGGGAAAGGGTCTTATAGCAATCAGCCCCAGCATTTT. Translation: CASSHGKGSYSNQPQHF. The variable domain in full, completed from reference TRBV16 and TRBJ1-5, reads GEEVAQTPKHLVRGEGQKAKLYCAPIKGHSYVFWYQQVLKNEFKFLISFQNENVFDETGMPKERFSAKCLPNSPCSLEIQATKLEDSAVYFCASSHGKGSYSNQPQHFGDGTRLSIL.

V is TRBV6-5 and J is TRBJ2-3, with D maybe TRBD2 (5 bases). The CDR3 runs 13 residues. V dropped 5 bases and J dropped 11 bases, with 17 bases sitting between them. Germline CDR1 reads MNHEY; CDR2 reads SVGAGI. DNA for the CDR3: TGTGCCAGCAGTCCCTCGGGGTCGGTTTTGCAGTATTTT. Translation: CASSPSGSVLQYF.

This chain connects TRBV3-1 (or the pseudogene TRBV3-2) to TRBJ1-5; the D gene is possibly TRBD1 (5 bases). Per the germline V gene, CDR1 is LGHDT and CDR2 is YNNKEL (reference sequence). The V and J ends lost 1 base and 7 bases respectively, with 8 bases between them. The CDR3 sequence is 13 residues long. CDR3 amino acids: CASSQAGNQPQHF. The CDR3 nucleotides read TGTGCCAGCAGCCAAGCAGGGAACCAGCCCCAGCATTTT.

The rearrangement links TRBV11-2 to TRBJ2-7; unclear D gene. The germline V gene has CDR1 SGHAT and CDR2 FQNNGV. Trimming removed 5 bases at V and 0 bases at J, with 11 bases between. There are 14 residues in the CDR3. The CDR3 coding sequence is TGTGCCAGCAGCCCGGAGACGATCTCCTACGAGCAGTACTTC. Translation: CASSPETISYEQYF.

J is TRBJ2-5 and V is TRBV27, with 7 bases lining up with TRBD2. Germline-derived CDR1 and CDR2 are MNHEY and SMNVEV (reference sequence). J lost 5 bases, V lost 2 bases, and 2 bases had no gene match. This CDR3 region has 13 residues. The chain's CDR3 is CASSLSGAETQYF. The CDR3 coding sequence is TGTGCCAGCAGTTTAAGCGGGGCCGAGACCCAGTACTTC.

In this sample, this clone turned up once. The J gene is TRBJ1-5, the V gene TRBV4-3, with no clear D. The CDR3 runs to 15 residues. Germline V gene data show CDR1 as LGHNA and CDR2 as YSLEER. The V end lost 1 base, the J end lost 2 bases, and 9 bases lay between the germline ends. The CDR3 nucleotides read TGCGCCAGCAGCCAAGGTTTCGGGGGCAATCAGCCCCAGCATTTT. Its protein is CASSQGFGGNQPQHF.

V gene TRBV28 combines with J gene TRBJ2-3; 10 bases fit TRBD2. The J segment lost 3 bases and the V segment lost 4 bases, leaving 10 bases of the junction unmatched. CDR1 and CDR2 from the germline V gene are MDHEN and SYDVKM. This CDR3 spans 17 amino acids. The CDR3 DNA sequence: TGTGCCAGCAGTTCCTGGACTAGCGGAGAAGTGACAGATACGCAGTATTTT. Protein: CASSSWTSGEVTDTQYF.

The chain couples TRBV2 to TRBJ2-1; D may correspond to TRBD1 or TRBD2 (5 bases each). CDR1 is SNHLY and CDR2 is FYNNEI in the germline V gene. CDR3 size: 14 residues. V lost 10 bases to trimming and J lost 8 bases, with 21 bases between them. CDR3 protein: CATQKRGERDEQFF. In DNA, the CDR3 is TGTGCCACCCAAAAACGAGGGGAAAGGGATGAGCAGTTCTTC.

The V gene is TRBV11-3, the J gene TRBJ2-1; maybe TRBD1 (6 bases). The CDR3 runs to 17 residues. Germline CDR1 is SGHNT and CDR2 is YENEEA. V lost 0 bases and J lost 3, with 15 bases in between. The CDR3 here is CASSLETFDRSYNEQFF. Written as DNA, the CDR3 is TGTGCCAGCAGCTTAGAGACCTTTGACAGGAGCTACAATGAGCAGTTCTTC. The whole variable domain, remainder taken from reference TRBV11-3 and TRBJ2-1, is EAGVVQSPRYKIIEKKQPVAFWCNPISGHNTLYWYLQNLGQGPELLIRYENEEAVDDSQLPKDRFSAERLKGVDSTLKIQPAELGDSAVYLCASSLETFDRSYNEQFFGPGTRLTVL.